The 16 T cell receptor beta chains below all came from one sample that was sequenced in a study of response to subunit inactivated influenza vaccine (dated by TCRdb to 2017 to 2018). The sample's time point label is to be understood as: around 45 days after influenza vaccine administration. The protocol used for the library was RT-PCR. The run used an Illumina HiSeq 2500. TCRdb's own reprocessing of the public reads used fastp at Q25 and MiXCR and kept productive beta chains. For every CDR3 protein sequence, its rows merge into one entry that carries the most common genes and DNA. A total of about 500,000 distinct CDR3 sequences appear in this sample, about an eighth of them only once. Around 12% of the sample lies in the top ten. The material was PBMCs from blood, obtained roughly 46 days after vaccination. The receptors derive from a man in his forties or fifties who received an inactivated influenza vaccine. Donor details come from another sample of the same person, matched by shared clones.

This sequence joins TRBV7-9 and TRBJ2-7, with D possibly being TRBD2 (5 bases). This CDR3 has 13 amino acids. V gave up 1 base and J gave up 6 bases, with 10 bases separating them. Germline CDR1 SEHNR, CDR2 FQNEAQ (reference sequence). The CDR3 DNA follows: TGTGCCAGCAGCTTAGTCTCCAGCGGCGAGCAGTACTTC. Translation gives CASSLVSSGEQYF. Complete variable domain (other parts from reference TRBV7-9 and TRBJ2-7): DTGVSQNPRHKITKRGQNVTFRCDPISEHNRLYWYRQTLGQGPEFLTYFQNEAQLEKSRLLSDRFSAERPKGSFSTLEIQRTEQGDSAMYLCASSLVSSGEQYFGPGTRLTVT.

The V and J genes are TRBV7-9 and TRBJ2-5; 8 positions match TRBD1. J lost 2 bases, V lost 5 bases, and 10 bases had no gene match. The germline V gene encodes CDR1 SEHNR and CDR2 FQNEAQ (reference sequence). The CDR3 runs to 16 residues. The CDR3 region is CASSRTSGTGQETQYF. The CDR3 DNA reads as TGTGCCAGCAGCCGCACGTCCGGGACAGGACAAGAGACCCAGTACTTC.

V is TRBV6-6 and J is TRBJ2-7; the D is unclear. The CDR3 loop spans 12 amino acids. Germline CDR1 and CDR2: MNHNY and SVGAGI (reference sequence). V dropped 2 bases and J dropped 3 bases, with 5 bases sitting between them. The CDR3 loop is CASSYVSYEQYF. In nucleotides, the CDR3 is TGTGCCAGCAGTTACGTCAGCTACGAGCAGTACTTC.

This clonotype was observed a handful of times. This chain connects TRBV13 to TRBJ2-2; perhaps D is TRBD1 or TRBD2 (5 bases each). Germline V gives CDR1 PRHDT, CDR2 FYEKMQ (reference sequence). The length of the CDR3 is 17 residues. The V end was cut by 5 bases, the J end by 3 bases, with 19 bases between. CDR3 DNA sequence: TGTGCCAGCAGCGCAAGGGGAGAAGGGCTATACACCGGGGAGCTGTTTTTT. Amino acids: CASSARGEGLYTGELFF. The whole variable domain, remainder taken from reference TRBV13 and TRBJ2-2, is AAGVIQSPRHLIKEKRETATLKCYPIPRHDTVYWYQQGPGQDPQFLISFYEKMQSDKGSIPDRFSAQQFSDYHSELNMSSLELGDSALYFCASSARGEGLYTGELFFGEGSRLTVL.

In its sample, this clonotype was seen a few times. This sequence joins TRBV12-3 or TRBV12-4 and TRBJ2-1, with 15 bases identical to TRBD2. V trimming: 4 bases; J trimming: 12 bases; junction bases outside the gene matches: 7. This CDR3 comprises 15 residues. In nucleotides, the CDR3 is TGTGCCAGCAGTTCCGGACTAGCGGGAGGGCCAAGGCAGTTCTTC. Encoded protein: CASSSGLAGGPRQFF.

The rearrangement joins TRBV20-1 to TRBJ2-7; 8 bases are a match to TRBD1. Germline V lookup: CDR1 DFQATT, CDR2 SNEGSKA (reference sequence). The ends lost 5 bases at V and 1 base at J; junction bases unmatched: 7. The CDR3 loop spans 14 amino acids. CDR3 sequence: CSAVQGGRSYEQYF. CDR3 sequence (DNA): TGCAGTGCTGTACAGGGGGGCAGATCCTACGAGCAGTACTTC.

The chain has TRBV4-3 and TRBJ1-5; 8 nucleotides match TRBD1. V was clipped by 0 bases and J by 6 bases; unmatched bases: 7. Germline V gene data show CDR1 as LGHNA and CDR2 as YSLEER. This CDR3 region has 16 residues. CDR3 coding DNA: TGCGCCAGCAGCCAAGATTGGGGACAGGTTTTTCAGCCCCAGCATTTT. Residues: CASSQDWGQVFQPQHF.

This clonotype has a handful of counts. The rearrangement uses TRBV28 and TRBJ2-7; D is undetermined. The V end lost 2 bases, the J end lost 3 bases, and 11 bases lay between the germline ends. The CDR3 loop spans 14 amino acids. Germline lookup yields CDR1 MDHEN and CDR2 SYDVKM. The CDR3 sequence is CASSLLVGFYEQYF. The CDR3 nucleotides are TGTGCCAGCAGTTTACTAGTCGGATTCTACGAGCAGTACTTC.

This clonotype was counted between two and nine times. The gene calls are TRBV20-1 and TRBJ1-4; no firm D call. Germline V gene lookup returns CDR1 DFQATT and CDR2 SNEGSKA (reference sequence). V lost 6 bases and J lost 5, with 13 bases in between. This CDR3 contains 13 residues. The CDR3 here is CSAQRTENEKLFF. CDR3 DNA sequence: TGCAGTGCACAAAGGACTGAGAATGAAAAACTGTTTTTT.

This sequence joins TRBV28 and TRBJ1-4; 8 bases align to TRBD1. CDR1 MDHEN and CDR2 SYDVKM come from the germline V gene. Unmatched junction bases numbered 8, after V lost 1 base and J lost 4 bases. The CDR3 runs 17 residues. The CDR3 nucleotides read TGTGCCAGCAGTTTATTAGGCAGGGGGCAGGTTAATGAAAAACTGTTTTTT. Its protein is CASSLLGRGQVNEKLFF.

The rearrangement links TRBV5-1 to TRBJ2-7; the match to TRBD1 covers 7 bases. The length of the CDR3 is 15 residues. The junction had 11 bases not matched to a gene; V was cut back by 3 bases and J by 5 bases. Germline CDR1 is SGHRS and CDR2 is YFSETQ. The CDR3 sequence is CASSSGPDRRDEQYF. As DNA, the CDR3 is TGCGCCAGCAGCTCGGGACCGGACAGGAGAGACGAGCAGTACTTC.

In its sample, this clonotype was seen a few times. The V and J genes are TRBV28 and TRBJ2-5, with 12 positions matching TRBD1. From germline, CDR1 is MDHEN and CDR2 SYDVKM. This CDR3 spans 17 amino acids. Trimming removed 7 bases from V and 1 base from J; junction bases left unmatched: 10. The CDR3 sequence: CASTFRGQGAIQETQYF. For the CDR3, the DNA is TGTGCCAGCACCTTCCGGGGACAGGGGGCGATCCAAGAGACCCAGTACTTC. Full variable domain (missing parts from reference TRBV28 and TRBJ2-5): DVKVTQSSRYLVKRTGEKVFLECVQDMDHENMFWYRQDPGLGLRLIYFSYDVKMKEKGDIPEGYSVSREKKERFSLILESASTNQTSMYLCASTFRGQGAIQETQYFGPGTRLLVL.

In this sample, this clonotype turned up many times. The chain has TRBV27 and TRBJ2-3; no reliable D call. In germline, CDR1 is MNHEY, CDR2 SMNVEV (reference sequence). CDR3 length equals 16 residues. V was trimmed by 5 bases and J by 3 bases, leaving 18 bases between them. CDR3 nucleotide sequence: TGTGCCAGCAGTCTCCTGGCCGGGCGGATGACAGATACGCAGTATTTT. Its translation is CASSLLAGRMTDTQYF.

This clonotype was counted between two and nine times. CDR3 in DNA: TGCAGTGCTGCGGGTGGCGGGGGCTTATCCTCTAGCACAGATACGCAGTATTTT. Its protein product is CSAAGGGGLSSSTDTQYF. The gene calls are TRBV20-1 and TRBJ2-3, with a possible D match to TRBD2 (7 bases). Germline V CDR1 and CDR2: DFQATT, SNEGSKA (reference sequence). The CDR3 extends over 18 amino acids. Trimming removed 5 bases at V and 0 bases at J, with 24 bases between.

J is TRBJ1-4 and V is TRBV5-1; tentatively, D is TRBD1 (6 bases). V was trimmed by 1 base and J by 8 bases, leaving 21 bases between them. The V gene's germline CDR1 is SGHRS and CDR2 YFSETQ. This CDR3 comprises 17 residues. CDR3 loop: CASSLWQRSGGQEKLFF. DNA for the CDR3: TGCGCCAGCAGCTTGTGGCAGAGATCGGGAGGACAGGAAAAACTGTTTTTT. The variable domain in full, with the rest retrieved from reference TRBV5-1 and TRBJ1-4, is KAGVTQTPRYLIKTRGQQVTLSCSPISGHRSVSWYQQTPGQGLQFLFEYFSETQRNKGNFPGRFSGRQFSNSRSEMNVSTLELGDSALYLCASSLWQRSGGQEKLFFGSGTQLSVL.

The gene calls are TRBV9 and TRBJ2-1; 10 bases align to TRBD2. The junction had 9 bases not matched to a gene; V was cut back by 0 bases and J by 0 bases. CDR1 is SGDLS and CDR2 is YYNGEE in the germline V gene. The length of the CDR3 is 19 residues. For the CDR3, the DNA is TGTGCCAGCAGCGTAGGAAGGCTAGCGGGGGCCCGCTCCTACAATGAGCAGTTCTTC. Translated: CASSVGRLAGARSYNEQFF.